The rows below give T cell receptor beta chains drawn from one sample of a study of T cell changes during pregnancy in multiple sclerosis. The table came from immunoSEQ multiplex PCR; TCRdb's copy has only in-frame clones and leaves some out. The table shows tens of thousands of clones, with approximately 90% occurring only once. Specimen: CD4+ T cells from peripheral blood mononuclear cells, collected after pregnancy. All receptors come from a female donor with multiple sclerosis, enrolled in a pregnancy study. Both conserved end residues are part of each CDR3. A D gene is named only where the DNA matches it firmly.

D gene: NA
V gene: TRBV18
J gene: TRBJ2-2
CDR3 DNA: TGTGCCAGCTCACCTGTCAGGTCCGGCGGGGAGCTGTTTTTT
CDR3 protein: CASSPVRSGGELFF

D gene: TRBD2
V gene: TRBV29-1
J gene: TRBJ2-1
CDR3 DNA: TGCAGCGTCACACCTTCTAGCGGGAGAAGATACAATGAGCAGTTCTTC
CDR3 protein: CSVTPSSGRRYNEQFF

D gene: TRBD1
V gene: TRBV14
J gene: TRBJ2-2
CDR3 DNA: TGTGCCAGCAGCAGGAACCGCGGACAGGTGCCGAACACCGGGGAGCTGTTTTTT
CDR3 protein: CASSRNRGQVPNTGELFF

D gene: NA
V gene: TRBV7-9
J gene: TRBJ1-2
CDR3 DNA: TGTGCCAGCAGCCAGGCTACAGGTTACTATGGCTACACCTTC
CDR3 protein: CASSQATGYYGYTF

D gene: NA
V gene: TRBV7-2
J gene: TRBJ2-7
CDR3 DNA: TGTGCCAGCAGCTTAGGGTACACCAACTACGAGCAGTACTTC
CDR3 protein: CASSLGYTNYEQYF

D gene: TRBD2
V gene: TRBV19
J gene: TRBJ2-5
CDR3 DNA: TGTGCCAGTAGTAACCTAGCGGGAGTGGGTCAAGAGACCCAGTACTTC
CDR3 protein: CASSNLAGVGQETQYF

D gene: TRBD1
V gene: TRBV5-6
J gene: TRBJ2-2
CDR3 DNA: TGTGCCAGCAGCTTCGGCCCCCAGGAGGCAGGGGGTAGAGCCGGGGAGCTGTTTTTT
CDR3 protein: CASSFGPQEAGGRAGELFF

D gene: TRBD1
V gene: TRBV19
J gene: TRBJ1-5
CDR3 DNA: TGTGCCAGTAGACGGACAGGGGGCTTTAGTCAGCCCCAGCATTTT
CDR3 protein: CASRRTGGFSQPQHF

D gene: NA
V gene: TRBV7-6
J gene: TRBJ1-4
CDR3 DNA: TGTGCCAGCAGCTTAGCGGGGGGATCTAATGAAAAACTGTTTTTT
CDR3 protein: CASSLAGGSNEKLFF

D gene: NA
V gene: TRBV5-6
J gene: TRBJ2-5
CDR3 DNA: TGTGCCAGCAGGGAGGAGGGGAGGCAAGAGACCCAGTACTTC
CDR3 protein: CASREEGRQETQYF

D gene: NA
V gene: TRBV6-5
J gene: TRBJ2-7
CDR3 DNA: TGTGCCACCCGGCAGAGGGACTCCTACGAGCAGTACTTC
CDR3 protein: CATRQRDSYEQYF

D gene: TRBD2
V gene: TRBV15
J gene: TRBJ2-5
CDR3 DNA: TGTGCCACCAGCAGACGGGAGGGCCAAGAGACCCAGTACTTC
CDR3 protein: CATSRREGQETQYF

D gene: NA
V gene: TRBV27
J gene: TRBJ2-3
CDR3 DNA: TGTGCCAGCAGACCGACACCATCCCGCACAGATACGCAGTATTTT
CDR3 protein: CASRPTPSRTDTQYF

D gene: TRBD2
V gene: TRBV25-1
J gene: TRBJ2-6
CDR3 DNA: TGTGCCAGCAGTGAATCGGGAGGGGGGTCTGGGGCCAACGTCCTGACTTTC
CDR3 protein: CASSESGGGSGANVLTF